This entry lists 18 T cell receptor beta chains sequenced from one sample in a study of response to subunit inactivated influenza vaccine. TCRdb reprocessed the RT-PCR reads with MiXCR, giving one entry per CDR3 protein. The sample contains roughly 550,000 distinct CDR3 sequences, roughly 25% of which appear only once. These data are also associated with another study on T cells expressing NK-cell markers. From that study: It was by 5'RACE template switching with UMIs that TCR beta cDNA was made.

The sample was CD4+ T cells sorted from PBMCs, taken about 11 days after vaccination. These receptors were obtained from a man aged 50-59 years who received an inactivated influenza vaccine.

V usage is TRBV29-1 and J usage is TRBJ1-1; the D is unclear. The germline V and J ends were trimmed by 4 bases and 0 bases, with 3 bases remaining between them. Germline values: CDR1 SQVTM, CDR2 ANQGSEA. The CDR3 extends over 11 amino acids. The CDR3: CSVALNTEAFF. Written as DNA, the CDR3 is TGCAGCGTTGCTTTGAACACTGAAGCTTTCTTT.

The J gene is TRBJ2-3, the V gene TRBV20-1, with TRBD2 matching over 14 bases. With V trimmed by 3 bases and J by 1 base, 9 bases remained unmatched. Germline values: CDR1 DFQATT, CDR2 SNEGSKA (reference sequence). This CDR3 has 18 residues. Here the CDR3 DNA reads TGCAGTGCTAGCGACCGGACTAGCGGGAGGTATGGCACAGATACGCAGTATTTT. This gives the protein CSASDRTSGRYGTDTQYF.

In its sample, this clonotype was seen a few times. The CDR3 DNA reads as TGTGCCAGCGGGGACAGGGTTAATGAGCAGTTCTTC. Protein: CASGDRVNEQFF. J is TRBJ2-1 and V is TRBV6-2 or TRBV6-3; TRBD1 agrees at 9 bases. The V and J ends lost 8 bases and 7 bases, in that order; junction bases with no gene match: 3. The CDR3 spans 12 residues. Germline V gives CDR1 MNHEY, CDR2 SVGEGT.

This clonotype occurred many times. The chain uses TRBV20-1 and TRBJ2-1, with TRBD2 matching over 12 bases. V trimming: 4 bases; J trimming: 15 bases; junction bases outside the gene matches: 10. The CDR3 is 13 residues long. Per the germline V gene, CDR1 is DFQATT and CDR2 is SNEGSKA (reference sequence). DNA of the CDR3: TGCAGTGCTACTCTAGCGGGAGGGCCTATGGGGTTCTTC. This gives the protein CSATLAGGPMGFF.

Only a few counts were recorded for this clonotype. The chain couples TRBV27 to TRBJ2-1; unclear D gene. Deletions cut 6 bases from V and 3 bases from J, with 12 bases between. This CDR3 has 14 residues. CDR1 is MNHEY, CDR2 SMNVEV, per germline (reference sequence). The CDR3 protein is CASRSNGYYNEQFF. CDR3 sequence (DNA): TGTGCCAGCAGGTCGAACGGTTACTACAATGAGCAGTTCTTC.

V is TRBV11-2 and J is TRBJ2-5; D unresolved. CDR3 size: 16 residues. The V end lost 2 bases, the J end lost 0 bases, and 13 bases lay between the germline ends. Per the germline V gene, CDR1 is SGHAT and CDR2 is FQNNGV. DNA for the CDR3: TGTGCCAGCAGCTTAACGCTTTCCCCATACCAAGAGACCCAGTACTTC. Its translation is CASSLTLSPYQETQYF.

This clonotype has only one observation. This may stem from a read error, because a much larger clone lies one nucleotide away. This sequence joins TRBV7-2 and TRBJ2-1; D may match TRBD1 or TRBD2 (5 bases each). Germline CDR1 reads SGHTA; CDR2 reads FQGNSA. CDR3 length: 15 residues. The germline V and J ends were trimmed by 0 bases and 9 bases, with 15 bases remaining between them. CDR3 loop: CASSLAPGPGTEQFF. The CDR3 nucleotides read TGTGCCAGCAGCTTAGCCCCTGGACCGGGGACTGAGCAGTTCTTC.

The genes are TRBV10-3 and TRBJ2-3; possible D gene TRBD1, 6 bases. Germline CDR1 reads ENHRY; CDR2 reads SYGVKD. Trimming cost V 6 bases and J 1 base, with 14 bases left between them. This CDR3 region has 15 residues. The CDR3 DNA is TGTGCCATCAGCACTCCAGGGGCTCGCACAGATACGCAGTATTTT. Translation gives CAISTPGARTDTQYF.

A few counts support this clonotype. V usage is TRBV6-2 or TRBV6-3 and J usage is TRBJ1-5; D unclear. The CDR3 contains 14 residues. V lost 2 bases and J lost 5, with 10 bases in between. CDR1 is MNHEY and CDR2 is SVGEGT in the germline V gene. This CDR3 reads CASSYERSYQPQHF. In DNA form, the CDR3 reads TGTGCCAGCAGTTACGAGAGGAGTTATCAGCCCCAGCATTTT.

A few counts support this clonotype. This chain joins TRBV10-3 and TRBJ2-7; perhaps TRBD2 as D (5 bases). The CDR3 is 13 residues long. The germline gives CDR1 ENHRY, CDR2 SYGVKD. V was cut by 2 bases and J by 4 bases, with 9 bases left in between. CDR3 coding DNA: TGTGCCATCAGTGAGACGGGCGGGTACGAGCAGTACTTC. Protein product: CAISETGGYEQYF.

In this sample, this clonotype turned up once. One end of the junction does not line up with germline, which may come from a read error. J is TRBJ2-2 and V is TRBV6-4; 11 nucleotides align to TRBD2. CDR3 length equals 16 residues. The V gene's germline CDR1 is MRHNA and CDR2 SNTAGT. The CDR3 nucleotides read TGTGCCAGCAGTGTACTAGCGGGGGCCACCACCGGGGAGCTGCTTTTT. Translated, it gives CASSVLAGATTGELLF.

This clonotype was found a few times. This chain connects TRBV29-1 to TRBJ2-3; D is possibly TRBD2 (6 bases). CDR3 length: 13 amino acids. The germline V gene has CDR1 SQVTM and CDR2 ANQGSEA. V dropped 4 bases and J dropped 2 bases, with 10 bases sitting between them. The CDR3 reads CSVVASATDTQYF. As DNA, the CDR3 is TGCAGCGTTGTCGCTAGCGCCACAGATACGCAGTATTTT.

CDR3 sequence (DNA): TGTGCCACCGCTCGGGGAAAGACCTACGAGCAGTACTTC. It specifies CATARGKTYEQYF. The gene calls are TRBV27 and TRBJ2-7, with a tentative D call TRBD2 (5 bases). This CDR3 has 13 residues. Germline-derived CDR1 and CDR2 are MNHEY and SMNVEV (reference sequence). Deletions cut 10 bases from V and 2 bases from J, with 15 bases between.

A few counts support this clonotype. The chain combines TRBV6-2 or TRBV6-3 with TRBJ2-1; 7 bases fit TRBD2. The CDR3 spans 14 residues. The junction had 12 bases not matched to a gene; V was cut back by 6 bases and J by 10 bases. CDR1 and CDR2 from the germline V gene are MNHEY and SVGEGT. The CDR3 spells CASSTSPAGPEQFF. The CDR3 DNA sequence: TGTGCCAGCAGCACCTCCCCAGCGGGGCCAGAGCAGTTCTTC.

The chain links TRBV5-1 to TRBJ2-5, with TRBD1 matching 11 bases. Per the germline V gene, CDR1 is SGHRS and CDR2 is YFSETQ. V lost 4 bases to trimming and J lost 9 bases; unmatched junction nucleotides: 8. The CDR3 sequence is 14 residues long. The CDR3 region is CASSVGTGGDSQYF. CDR3 nucleotides: TGCGCCAGCAGCGTCGGGACAGGGGGAGACTCCCAGTACTTC.

V and J are TRBV13 and TRBJ2-3; D is tentatively TRBD1 or TRBD2 (5 bases each). The CDR3 contains 14 residues. Trimming left V 5 bases short and J 6 bases short, with 15 bases between. CDR1 PRHDT and CDR2 FYEKMQ come from the germline V gene (reference sequence). CDR3 sequence (DNA): TGTGCCAGCAGCGGGCAAAGGGGCGGGGATACGCAGTATTTT. It encodes CASSGQRGGDTQYF. Complete variable domain (other parts from reference TRBV13 and TRBJ2-3): AAGVIQSPRHLIKEKRETATLKCYPIPRHDTVYWYQQGPGQDPQFLISFYEKMQSDKGSIPDRFSAQQFSDYHSELNMSSLELGDSALYFCASSGQRGGDTQYFGPGTRLTVL.

This clonotype was observed many times. The chain has TRBV12-3 or TRBV12-4 and TRBJ2-7, with D unresolved. Trimming shortened V by 4 bases and J by 2 bases, and 6 bases separated the two germline ends. The CDR3 sequence is 12 residues long. DNA for the CDR3: TGTGCCAGCAGTTCCGACACCTACGAGCAGTACTTC. This encodes CASSSDTYEQYF.

The chain links TRBV4-3 to TRBJ1-5; the D gene is possibly TRBD1 (5 bases). V was pared by 4 bases and J by 7 bases, with 17 bases between. The CDR3 covers 15 residues. In germline, CDR1 is LGHNA, CDR2 YSLEER. CDR3 DNA sequence: TGCGCCAGCAGCCTCCACGCGGGGGATGGCCAGCCCCAGCATTTT. This codes for CASSLHAGDGQPQHF.